These 32 T cell receptor beta chains were all obtained from the same sample, sequenced in a study of blood T cell repertoires in COVID-19. The assay was immunoSEQ multiplex PCR, and TCRdb's table has in-frame clones only and misses some. The sample lists 100,000 to 120,000 clones, 85% to 90% occurring once. Sequenced input: peripheral blood. The source is a woman aged 45-65 years with acute or convalescent COVID-19.

The chain couples TRBV28 to TRBJ2-7; perhaps TRBD1 as D (5 bases). The V end was cut by 1 base, the J end by 7 bases, with 14 bases between. The CDR3 sequence is 14 residues long. Germline CDR1 MDHEN, CDR2 SYDVKM. The CDR3 protein is CASSLSEGVREQYF. The CDR3 region has the DNA TGTGCCAGCAGTTTATCGGAAGGGGTGAGAGAGCAGTACTTC. Variable domain in full (rest from reference TRBV28 and TRBJ2-7): DVKVTQSSRYLVKRTGEKVFLECVQDMDHENMFWYRQDPGLGLRLIYFSYDVKMKEKGDIPEGYSVSREKKERFSLILESASTNQTSMYLCASSLSEGVREQYFGPGTRLTVT.

V is TRBV5-1 and J is TRBJ2-2; D call uncertain. The germline V gene encodes CDR1 SGHRS and CDR2 YFSETQ. This CDR3 has 15 residues. With 4 bases removed from V and 0 bases from J, the gap between germline ends came to 10 bases. CDR3 protein: CASSPTVSNTGELFF. CDR3 nucleotide sequence: TGCGCCAGCAGCCCCACAGTTTCGAACACCGGGGAGCTGTTTTTT.

This clone was counted once. The gene calls are TRBV11-2 and TRBJ1-4, with 8 positions matching TRBD1. V trimming: 5 bases; J trimming: 6 bases; junction bases outside the gene matches: 5. The germline V gene has CDR1 SGHAT and CDR2 FQNNGV. The CDR3 sequence is 14 residues long. The CDR3 loop is CASSAGTGDEKLFF. The DNA of the CDR3 is TGTGCCAGCAGCGCCGGGACAGGAGATGAAAAACTGTTTTTT. The full variable domain, in which reference TRBV11-2 and TRBJ1-4 provide the parts outside the CDR3, is EAGVAQSPRYKIIEKRQSVAFWCNPISGHATLYWYQQILGQGPKLLIQFQNNGVVDDSQLPKDRFSAERLKGVDSTLKIQPAKLEDSAVYLCASSAGTGDEKLFFGSGTQLSVL.

This sequence joins TRBV12-3 or TRBV12-4 and TRBJ1-1; D might be TRBD1 (6 bases). CDR3 length equals 13 residues. V dropped 5 bases and J dropped 3 bases, with 10 bases sitting between them. The CDR3 bases are TGTGCCAGCAGTAGATACAGGGACACTGAAGCTTTCTTT. Translation: CASSRYRDTEAFF.

The chain carries TRBV2 and TRBJ2-2, with 9 bases fitting TRBD1. Trimming took 6 bases from V and 3 from J; bases not matched to a gene: 5. The CDR3 spans 15 residues. The germline gives CDR1 SNHLY, CDR2 FYNNEI. CDR3 DNA: TGTGCCAGCAGGGACGGGACAGGGTACACCGGGGAGCTGTTTTTT. Protein sequence: CASRDGTGYTGELFF.

CDR3 in amino acids: CASSRMVASDTQYF. The CDR3 nucleotides are TGTGCCAGTAGTCGTATGGTAGCCTCAGATACGCAGTATTTT. The V call is TRBV19, the J call TRBJ2-3; D is ambiguous. Germline V gene lookup returns CDR1 LNHDA and CDR2 SQIVND (reference sequence). Trimming stripped 5 bases from V and 4 bases from J, with 13 bases between. This CDR3 is 14 amino acids long.

The chain has TRBV12-5 and TRBJ2-1; D might be TRBD2 (6 bases). CDR1 is LGHNT and CDR2 is FRNRAP in the germline V gene. There are 15 residues in the CDR3. V shed 5 bases and J shed 7 bases, with 18 bases lying between them. CDR3 sequence reads: CASGTDPAGSNEQFF. In DNA form, the CDR3 reads TGTGCTAGTGGTACGGACCCAGCGGGTTCGAATGAGCAGTTCTTC.

This chain connects TRBV19 to TRBJ1-2, with D possibly being TRBD1 (6 bases). This CDR3 has 15 amino acids. The V gene's germline CDR1 is LNHDA and CDR2 SQIVND (reference sequence). Trimming removed 7 bases at V and 7 bases at J, with 22 bases between. The CDR3 here is CASTLSTDRVFGYTF. CDR3 in DNA: TGTGCCAGTACCCTATCCACGGACAGAGTTTTTGGCTACACCTTC. Full variable domain (missing parts from reference TRBV19 and TRBJ1-2): DGGITQSPKYLFRKEGQNVTLSCEQNLNHDAMYWYRQDPGQGLRLIYYSQIVNDFQKGDIAEGYSVSREKKESFPLTVTSAQKNPTAFYLCASTLSTDRVFGYTFGSGTRLTVV.

This clone was found a few times. The rearrangement joins TRBV5-5 to TRBJ1-2, with 7 bases fitting TRBD1. Per the germline V gene, CDR1 is SGHKS and CDR2 is YYEKEE (reference sequence). This CDR3 comprises 12 residues. The V segment lost 3 bases and the J segment 7 bases; nucleotides outside the gene matches: 3. As DNA, the CDR3 is TGTGCCAGCAGCTCCACAGGGGCTGGCTACACCTTC. It specifies CASSSTGAGYTF.

On this clone: The same CDR3 arises from other DNA sequences in this sample as well. The chain carries TRBV25-1 and TRBJ1-2; maybe TRBD1 (6 bases). The CDR3 sequence is 12 residues long. Trimming stripped 4 bases from V and 4 bases from J, with 7 bases between. Germline lookup yields CDR1 MGHDK and CDR2 SYGVNS. The CDR3 loop is CASSAQGYGYTF. The CDR3 DNA is TGTGCCAGCAGTGCACAGGGCTATGGCTACACCTTC.

The V gene is TRBV7-6, the J gene TRBJ1-1; TRBD1 aligns across 10 bases. Germline V CDR1 and CDR2: SGHVS, FNYEAQ. This CDR3 region has 18 residues. Trimming cost V 4 bases and J 4 bases; bases outside gene matches: 15. The CDR3 loop is CASSSDRTGGRPPTEAFF. CDR3 bases: TGTGCCAGCAGCTCCGACCGGACAGGGGGTCGTCCCCCCACTGAAGCTTTCTTT.

The chain is built from TRBV19 and TRBJ2-1, with D perhaps matching TRBD1 (6 bases). The CDR3 is 13 residues long. Germline CDR1 is LNHDA and CDR2 is SQIVND (reference sequence). Trimming took 4 bases from V and 10 from J, leaving 14 bases between them. The CDR3 spells CASSSQQGGEQFF. CDR3 DNA sequence: TGTGCCAGTAGTAGCCAACAGGGCGGGGAGCAGTTCTTC.

This clone has more than one count but fewer than ten. The chain combines TRBV7-2 with TRBJ1-2; a weak D match, TRBD1 (6 bases). Trimming left V 5 bases short and J 3 bases short, with 13 bases between. The CDR3 consists of 14 residues. Germline assignment: CDR1 SGHTA and CDR2 FQGNSA. This CDR3 reads CASSPVGHDYGYTF. Here the CDR3 DNA reads TGTGCCAGCAGCCCAGTGGGACACGACTATGGCTACACCTTC.

V gene TRBV27 combines with J gene TRBJ2-2, with 7 bases that match TRBD2. J gave up 1 base and V 2 bases, and 10 bases lay outside the gene matches. This CDR3 spans 18 amino acids. Germline V lookup: CDR1 MNHEY, CDR2 SMNVEV (reference sequence). CDR3 amino acids: CASSLGTNSYLNTGELFF. The DNA for the CDR3 is TGTGCCAGCAGTTTAGGGACTAACTCCTATTTGAACACCGGGGAGCTGTTTTTT.

A few counts support this clone. This chain uses TRBV10-1 with TRBJ1-6, with D unclear. Trimming took 0 bases from V and 10 from J, leaving 7 bases between them. Per the germline V gene, CDR1 is WNHNN and CDR2 is SYGVQD (reference sequence). The CDR3 has 13 amino acids. This CDR3 reads CASSESEGSPLHF. The DNA of the CDR3 is TGCGCCAGCAGTGAGTCAGAGGGCTCACCCCTCCACTTT.

This rearrangement joins TRBV19 to TRBJ2-5; 16 bases line up with TRBD2. Trimming took 6 bases from V and 4 from J; bases not matched to a gene: 5. The CDR3 runs 16 residues. CDR1 LNHDA and CDR2 SQIVND come from the germline V gene (reference sequence). CDR3 sequence: CASSQGLAGGSETQYF. The CDR3, as DNA: TGTGCCAGTAGCCAGGGACTAGCGGGAGGGTCAGAGACCCAGTACTTC.

This chain connects TRBV5-1 to TRBJ2-5; 8 bases fit TRBD2. Germline V lookup: CDR1 SGHRS, CDR2 YFSETQ. V gave up 5 bases and J gave up 4 bases; unmatched junction bases: 16. CDR3 size: 17 residues. CDR3 amino acids: CASSSGTLIGTRETQYF. The CDR3 coding sequence is TGCGCCAGCAGTTCCGGGACACTAATTGGGACTAGAGAGACCCAGTACTTC.

The chain is built from TRBV9 and TRBJ2-7; 16 bases agree with TRBD2. Unmatched junction bases numbered 3, after V lost 4 bases and J lost 2 bases. The CDR3 totals 16 residues. Germline lookup yields CDR1 SGDLS and CDR2 YYNGEE. CDR3 amino acids: CASSRGLAGGPYEQYF. CDR3 DNA sequence: TGTGCCAGCAGCCGGGGACTAGCGGGAGGGCCCTACGAGCAGTACTTC.

The chain uses TRBV4-2 and TRBJ2-7; tentative D call: TRBD2 (5 bases). Germline CDR1 LGHNA, CDR2 YNFKEQ. The CDR3 totals 16 residues. V gave up 1 base and J gave up 1 base, with 14 bases separating them. The CDR3 bases are TGTGCCAGCAGCCAAGTGGGAAGTAGCGCTTCCTACGAGCAGTACTTC. Protein sequence: CASSQVGSSASYEQYF.

The rearrangement joins TRBV28 to TRBJ1-1; 10 bases agree with TRBD1. The junction had 10 bases not matched to a gene; V was cut back by 7 bases and J by 2 bases. Per the germline V gene, CDR1 is MDHEN and CDR2 is SYDVKM. The CDR3 has 16 amino acids. CDR3 in amino acids: CASTPWTGGPNTEAFF. The CDR3 coding sequence is TGTGCCAGCACTCCCTGGACAGGGGGTCCCAACACTGAAGCTTTCTTT.

The J gene is TRBJ2-7, the V gene TRBV27, with 11 bases lining up with TRBD2. CDR3 length equals 18 residues. J was trimmed by 2 bases and V by 5 bases; bases with no gene match: 14. Germline loops: CDR1 MNHEY, CDR2 SMNVEV (reference sequence). The CDR3, as DNA: TGTGCCAGCAGTCGAATTGGGACTAGCGGAACACAGCCCTACGAGCAGTACTTC. Its translation is CASSRIGTSGTQPYEQYF.

The chain carries TRBV20-1 and TRBJ2-5, with no clear D. Germline CDR1 DFQATT, CDR2 SNEGSKA (reference sequence). The CDR3 runs to 11 residues. Trimming cost V 3 bases and J 3 bases, with 5 bases left between them. This CDR3 reads CSASLEETQYF. The CDR3 coding sequence is TGCAGTGCTAGCCTAGAAGAGACCCAGTACTTC.

The J gene is TRBJ2-1, the V gene TRBV5-1; TRBD2 aligns across 12 bases. Germline V gene lookup returns CDR1 SGHRS and CDR2 YFSETQ. V shed 4 bases, J shed 2 bases, and the junction held 10 bases outside the gene matches. CDR3 length: 18 residues. Here the CDR3 DNA reads TGCGCCAGCAGCCCGGGACTAGCGGGCAGAAGTGCCTACAATGAGCAGTTCTTC. Translated, it gives CASSPGLAGRSAYNEQFF.

This chain connects TRBV7-9 to TRBJ2-3, with TRBD2 matching 7 bases. This CDR3 has 15 residues. CDR1 is SEHNR and CDR2 is FQNEAQ in the germline V gene (reference sequence). The trim removed 8 bases at V and 8 bases at J, leaving 16 bases unmatched. The CDR3 loop reads CASVPPGLREGTQYF. The CDR3 nucleotides are TGTGCCAGCGTCCCGCCGGGACTAAGGGAGGGTACGCAGTATTTT.

The rearrangement uses TRBV18 and TRBJ2-1; 7 bases map to TRBD2. This CDR3 spans 17 amino acids. In germline, CDR1 is KGHSH, CDR2 LQKENI. V trimming: 3 bases; J trimming: 1 base; junction bases outside the gene matches: 9. The CDR3 coding sequence is TGTGCCAGCTCACCCCCCTCGGCGGGAGCGTCCTACAATGAGCAGTTCTTC. This encodes CASSPPSAGASYNEQFF. Based on the CDR3 plus reference TRBV18 and TRBJ2-1, the full variable domain is NAGVMQNPRHLVRRRGQEARLRCSPMKGHSHVYWYRQLPEEGLKFMVYLQKENIIDESGMPKERFSAEFPKEGPSILRIQQVVRGDSAAYFCASSPPSAGASYNEQFFGPGTRLTVL.

The chain couples TRBV7-2 to TRBJ1-2; no clear D gene. The ends were cut back, 10 bases at V and 4 bases at J, with 13 bases in the middle. The CDR3 sequence is 12 residues long. Per the germline V gene, CDR1 is SGHTA and CDR2 is FQGNSA. The CDR3 spells CATHVFSYGYTF. CDR3 nucleotide sequence: TGTGCCACCCACGTTTTCAGCTATGGCTACACCTTC.

This sequence joins TRBV28 and TRBJ2-1; no clear D gene. The germline V gene encodes CDR1 MDHEN and CDR2 SYDVKM. V was pared by 7 bases and J by 0 bases, with 10 bases between. The CDR3 spans 14 residues. CDR3 protein: CASTYSISYNEQFF. In DNA, the CDR3 is TGTGCCAGCACCTATTCCATCTCCTACAATGAGCAGTTCTTC.

This chain links TRBV18 with TRBJ2-5; TRBD1 might be the D (6 bases). This CDR3 spans 13 amino acids. CDR1 KGHSH and CDR2 LQKENI come from the germline V gene. V was cut by 4 bases and J by 5 bases, with 11 bases left in between. The CDR3 here is CASSRGLDETQYF. The CDR3 DNA is TGTGCCAGCTCACGGGGGCTAGATGAGACCCAGTACTTC.

The chain recombines TRBV25-1 with TRBJ1-5; D not certain. Between the trimmed V and J ends, which lost 11 bases and 5 bases, there was a span of 16 bases. The germline CDR1 and CDR2 sequences are MGHDK and SYGVNS. The CDR3 spans 13 residues. CDR3 sequence: CASTGGLHQPQHF. CDR3 sequence (DNA): TGTGCCTCCACTGGAGGCCTGCATCAGCCCCAGCATTTT.

The J gene is TRBJ2-3, the V gene TRBV5-1; D gene ambiguous. Germline lookup yields CDR1 SGHRS and CDR2 YFSETQ. Trimming shortened V by 0 bases and J by 2 bases, and 10 bases separated the two germline ends. The CDR3 spans 15 residues. CDR3 coding DNA: TGCGCCAGCAGCTTGGGCCCGACACACACAGATACGCAGTATTTT. It is translated as CASSLGPTHTDTQYF.

The chain employs TRBV6-2 or TRBV6-3 and TRBJ2-5, with D tentatively TRBD2 (5 bases). The length of the CDR3 is 15 residues. The V end lost 4 bases, the J end lost 5 bases, and 17 bases lay between the germline ends. Germline V gene data show CDR1 as MNHEY and CDR2 as SVGEGT. This chain's CDR3 is CASSSPQARRETQYF. The CDR3 nucleotides are TGTGCCAGCAGTTCCCCGCAGGCTAGGAGGGAGACCCAGTACTTC.

The chain carries TRBV15 and TRBJ2-4; 10 bases are a match to TRBD1. Germline V gene data show CDR1 as LNHNV and CDR2 as YYDKDF (reference sequence). CDR3 size: 15 residues. J was trimmed by 4 bases and V by 3 bases; bases with no gene match: 3. CDR3 bases: TGTGCCACCAGCAGGGGGACAGGGGCTAAAAACATTCAGTACTTC. Protein product: CATSRGTGAKNIQYF. Variable domain in full (rest from reference TRBV15 and TRBJ2-4): DAMVIQNPRYQVTQFGKPVTLSCSQTLNHNVMYWYQQKSSQAPKLLFHYYDKDFNNEADTPDNFQSRRPNTSFCFLDIRSPGLGDTAMYLCATSRGTGAKNIQYFGAGTRLSVL.